This TCR beta chain was captured by sequencing in a study of long-term antiretroviral therapy in people with HIV. Points from the study as a whole: ART adherence, viral resistance and therapy changes went undocumented. HIV repertoires spanned tighter CDR3 length ranges than controls did.

The CDR3 spans 14 residues. The V end was cut by 0 bases, the J end by 2 bases, with 5 bases between. CDR1 is SGHNT and CDR2 is YYREEE in the germline V gene (reference sequence). In this sample, this clone turned up once. Its antigen is unidentified. At least one PBMC sample before ART and at least two after were required. Clinicians in the United States treated all participants with HIV. The libraries were made with immunoSEQ v3.0 at survey level. The protocol was immunoSEQ multiplex PCR, while the TCRdb copy is restricted to in-frame clones and leaves out a portion. The sample records approximately 47,000 clones, under 90% being singletons.

Specimen: unsorted PBMCs, collected 0.8 years after starting antiretroviral therapy. This clonotype was sampled from a woman aged 18-35 years with HIV. The chain employs TRBV5-4 and TRBJ1-4; D gene uncertain. CDR3 loop: CASSLEATNEKLFF. Here the CDR3 DNA reads TGTGCCAGCAGCTTGGAAGCTACTAATGAAAAACTGTTTTTT.